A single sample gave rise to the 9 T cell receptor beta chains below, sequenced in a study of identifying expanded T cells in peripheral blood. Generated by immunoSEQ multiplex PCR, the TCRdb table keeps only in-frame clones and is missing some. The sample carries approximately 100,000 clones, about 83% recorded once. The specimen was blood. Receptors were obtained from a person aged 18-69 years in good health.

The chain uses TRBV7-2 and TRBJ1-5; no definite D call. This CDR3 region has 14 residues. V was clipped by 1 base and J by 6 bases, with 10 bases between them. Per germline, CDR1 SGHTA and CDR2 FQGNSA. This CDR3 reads CASSLDLRSQPQHF. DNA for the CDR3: TGTGCCAGCAGCTTAGATTTGAGGAGTCAGCCCCAGCATTTT.

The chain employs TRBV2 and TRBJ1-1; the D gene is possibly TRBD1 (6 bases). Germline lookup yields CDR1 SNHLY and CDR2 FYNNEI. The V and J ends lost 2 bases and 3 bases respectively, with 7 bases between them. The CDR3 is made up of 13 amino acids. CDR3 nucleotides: TGTGCCAGCAGTGAACAGGGGTACACTGAAGCTTTCTTT. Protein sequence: CASSEQGYTEAFF.

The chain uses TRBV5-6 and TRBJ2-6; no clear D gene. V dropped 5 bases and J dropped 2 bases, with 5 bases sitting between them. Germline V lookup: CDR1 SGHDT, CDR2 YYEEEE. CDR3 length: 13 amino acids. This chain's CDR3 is CASRSTGANVLTF. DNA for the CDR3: TGTGCCAGCAGGTCTACTGGGGCCAACGTCCTGACTTTC.

The CDR3 DNA sequence: TGCAGTGCAAGCAGGGGCGGGACGCAGTATTTT. It translates to CSASRGGTQYF. The V gene is TRBV20-1, the J gene TRBJ2-3; perhaps TRBD1 as D (6 bases). CDR3 length: 11 residues. Trimming pared 6 bases from V and 9 bases from J, leaving 13 bases between. Germline V gene sequence: CDR1 DFQATT, CDR2 SNEGSKA (reference sequence).

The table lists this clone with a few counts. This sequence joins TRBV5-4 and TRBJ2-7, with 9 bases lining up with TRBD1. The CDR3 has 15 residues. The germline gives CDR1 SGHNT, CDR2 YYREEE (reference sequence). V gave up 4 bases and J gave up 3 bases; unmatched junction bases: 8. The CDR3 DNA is TGTGCCAGCAGCCCCGGGACAGGGATTTACTACGAGCAGTACTTC. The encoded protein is CASSPGTGIYYEQYF.

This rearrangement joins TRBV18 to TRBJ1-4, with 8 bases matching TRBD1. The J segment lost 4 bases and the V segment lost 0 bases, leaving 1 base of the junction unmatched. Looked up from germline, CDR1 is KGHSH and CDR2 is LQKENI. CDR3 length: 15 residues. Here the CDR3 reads CASSPPGQDNEKLFF. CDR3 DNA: TGTGCCAGCTCACCACCGGGACAGGATAATGAAAAACTGTTTTTT.

DNA of the CDR3: TGCGCCAGCAGTCAATCTGGCGACAGGGGGCTTTTATCCACTGAAGCTTTCTTT. It is translated as CASSQSGDRGLLSTEAFF. The chain employs TRBV23-1 and TRBJ1-1; TRBD1 aligns across 10 bases. TRBV23-1 falls under the ORF class, with uncertain function. The J segment lost 4 bases and the V segment lost 0 bases, leaving 11 bases of the junction unmatched. The CDR3 has 18 residues.

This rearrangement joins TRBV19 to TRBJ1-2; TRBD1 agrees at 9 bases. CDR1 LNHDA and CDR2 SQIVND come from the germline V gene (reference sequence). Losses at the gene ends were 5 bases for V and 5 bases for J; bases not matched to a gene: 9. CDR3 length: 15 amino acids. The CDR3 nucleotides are TGTGCCAGTAGTTCCCCGGGACAGGGTTTTTATGGCTACACCTTC. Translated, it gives CASSSPGQGFYGYTF.

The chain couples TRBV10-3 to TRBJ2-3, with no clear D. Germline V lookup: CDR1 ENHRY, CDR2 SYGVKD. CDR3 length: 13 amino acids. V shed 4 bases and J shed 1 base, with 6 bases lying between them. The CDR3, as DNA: TGTGCCATCAGTGGACCCGGCACAGATACGCAGTATTTT. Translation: CAISGPGTDTQYF.